One sample yielded the 20 T cell receptor beta chains listed below, sequenced in a study of T cell repertoires in ileal Crohn's disease. Sequenced by immunoSEQ multiplex PCR; TCRdb stores in-frame clones only, minus some. The repertoire holds some 4,500 clones, 75% to 85% seen once, with approximately 15% in the top ten. Material: ileal tissue. Receptors were obtained from an adult with Crohn's disease.

DNA of the CDR3: TGCGCCAGCAGCCAAGAACAGGCTTTGGAAAAACTGTTTTTT. Encoded protein: CASSQEQALEKLFF. The rearrangement joins TRBV4-1 to TRBJ1-4, with TRBD1 as a possible D gene (5 bases). The germline V gene has CDR1 MGHRA and CDR2 YSYEKL. Trimming left V 0 bases short and J 8 bases short, with 10 bases between. The CDR3 length is 14 residues.

The V gene is TRBV5-1, the J gene TRBJ2-7, with 10 bases lining up with TRBD2. Germline-derived CDR1 and CDR2 are SGHRS and YFSETQ. Trimming at V came to 3 bases and at J to 2 bases, leaving 2 bases not matched to a gene. CDR3 length equals 14 residues. The CDR3 spells CASSWTSGTYEQYF. Here the CDR3 DNA reads TGCGCCAGCAGCTGGACTAGCGGAACCTACGAGCAGTACTTC.

With respect to this clone: The CDR3 ends on some other residue instead of the conserved phenylalanine or tryptophan, so this is likely a read error. The chain combines TRBV2 with TRBJ2-7; 7 nucleotides line up with TRBD2. J was trimmed by 1 base and V by 6 bases; bases with no gene match: 3. Germline V gives CDR1 SNHLY, CDR2 FYNNEI. The CDR3 extends over 13 amino acids. The CDR3 nucleotides are TGTGCCAGCAGCAGGGAGGGATCCTACGAGCAGTACCTC. The encoded protein is CASSREGSYEQYL.

The chain employs TRBV6-1 and TRBJ1-1; 9 bases line up with TRBD1. V lost 10 bases to trimming and J lost 2 bases; unmatched junction nucleotides: 8. Germline V gene data show CDR1 as MNHNS and CDR2 as SASEGT. The CDR3 has 14 residues. The CDR3 DNA reads TGTGCCAACACTAAGGACAGGGGTAACACTGAAGCTTTCTTT. The encoded protein is CANTKDRGNTEAFF.

The genes are TRBV5-1 and TRBJ2-3; 9 bases agree with TRBD1. The ends lost 4 bases at V and 5 bases at J; junction bases unmatched: 5. The CDR3 extends over 14 amino acids. Germline assignment: CDR1 SGHRS and CDR2 YFSETQ. CDR3 amino acids: CASSVQGAEDTQYF. CDR3 nucleotide sequence: TGCGCCAGCAGCGTACAGGGGGCTGAAGATACGCAGTATTTT.

The V gene is TRBV15, the J gene TRBJ2-1; TRBD2 aligns across 8 bases. CDR1 and CDR2 (germline): LNHNV, YYDKDF (reference sequence). The CDR3 consists of 14 residues. The junction had 7 bases not matched to a gene; V was cut back by 3 bases and J by 9 bases. The DNA of the CDR3 is TGTGCCACCAGCAGGATAGGACTAGCACGTGAGCAGTTCTTC. Encoded protein: CATSRIGLAREQFF.

To note about this clone: The same CDR3 is also encoded by other DNA sequences in this sample. The chain joins TRBV5-4 to TRBJ1-2; D is possibly TRBD1 (5 bases). The CDR3 totals 13 residues. Germline V lookup: CDR1 SGHNT, CDR2 YYREEE (reference sequence). Trimming took 0 bases from V and 6 from J, leaving 9 bases between them. DNA of the CDR3: TGTGCCAGCAGCTTGGGGGGGAGGGATGGCTACACCTTC. This codes for CASSLGGRDGYTF.

This chain uses TRBV19 with TRBJ1-2; D is uncertain. This CDR3 spans 13 amino acids. The germline gives CDR1 LNHDA, CDR2 SQIVND (reference sequence). Trimming left V 2 bases short and J 3 bases short, with 7 bases between. The CDR3 reads CASSISEDYGYTF. CDR3 sequence (DNA): TGTGCCAGTAGTATATCGGAGGACTATGGCTACACCTTC. Variable domain in full (rest from reference TRBV19 and TRBJ1-2): DGGITQSPKYLFRKEGQNVTLSCEQNLNHDAMYWYRQDPGQGLRLIYYSQIVNDFQKGDIAEGYSVSREKKESFPLTVTSAQKNPTAFYLCASSISEDYGYTFGSGTRLTVV.

The CDR3 region is CASSGRTGMNTEAFF. The CDR3 DNA reads as TGCGCCAGCAGCGGACGGACTGGGATGAACACTGAAGCTTTCTTT. The J gene is TRBJ1-1, the V gene TRBV5-1, with D uncertain. The CDR3 extends over 15 amino acids. The V gene's germline CDR1 is SGHRS and CDR2 YFSETQ. Trimming shortened V by 4 bases and J by 0 bases, and 13 bases separated the two germline ends.

Here the CDR3 reads CASSTPGLADEQYF. The DNA of the CDR3 is TGTGCCAGCAGCACCCCGGGACTAGCGGACGAGCAGTACTTC. The chain carries TRBV7-6 and TRBJ2-7; 11 nucleotides match TRBD2. Germline V CDR1 and CDR2: SGHVS, FNYEAQ. V lost 5 bases to trimming and J lost 5 bases; unmatched junction nucleotides: 5. The CDR3 runs 14 residues.

The V and J genes are TRBV14 and TRBJ2-2; 7 bases line up with TRBD2. The CDR3 covers 16 residues. Trimming removed 0 bases from V and 4 bases from J; junction bases left unmatched: 5. Germline V gene lookup returns CDR1 SGHDN and CDR2 FVKESK. CDR3 loop: CASSQDLGLGTGELFF. The CDR3, as DNA: TGTGCCAGCAGCCAAGATCTCGGACTAGGCACCGGGGAGCTGTTTTTT.

This clone occurred a few times. The chain employs TRBV11-2 and TRBJ2-7, with 12 bases matching TRBD2. The germline V gene encodes CDR1 SGHAT and CDR2 FQNNGV. The J segment lost 7 bases and the V segment lost 4 bases, leaving 17 bases of the junction unmatched. The CDR3 spans 18 residues. The CDR3 DNA reads as TGTGCCAGCAGCTCCCCCCCAGGCGCTAGCGGGAGGGCGAAAGAGCAGTACTTC. This sequence encodes CASSSPPGASGRAKEQYF. Full variable domain (rest looked up from reference TRBV11-2 and TRBJ2-7): EAGVAQSPRYKIIEKRQSVAFWCNPISGHATLYWYQQILGQGPKLLIQFQNNGVVDDSQLPKDRFSAERLKGVDSTLKIQPAKLEDSAVYLCASSSPPGASGRAKEQYFGPGTRLTVT.

V usage is TRBV2 and J usage is TRBJ2-3, with TRBD2 matching 7 bases. With 7 bases clipped from V and 0 bases from J, the junction kept 10 bases outside the gene matches. Per germline, CDR1 SNHLY and CDR2 FYNNEI. This CDR3 has 16 residues. CDR3 region: CASIGRGYSSTDTQYF. Written as DNA, the CDR3 is TGTGCCAGCATCGGGCGGGGGTACTCTAGCACAGATACGCAGTATTTT. The variable domain in full, with the rest retrieved from reference TRBV2 and TRBJ2-3, is EPEVTQTPSHQVTQMGQEVILRCVPISNHLYFYWYRQILGQKVEFLVSFYNNEISEKSEIFDDQFSVERPDGSNFTLKIRSTKLEDSAMYFCASIGRGYSSTDTQYFGPGTRLTVL.

This clone was seen only once. This rearrangement joins TRBV11-2 to TRBJ2-7; unclear D gene. The CDR3 runs to 14 residues. Germline values: CDR1 SGHAT, CDR2 FQNNGV. V lost 1 base to trimming and J lost 2 bases, with 9 bases between them. The CDR3 loop is CASSLGRGAYEQYF. CDR3 nucleotide sequence: TGTGCCAGCAGCTTAGGTCGAGGAGCCTACGAGCAGTACTTC.

The chain recombines TRBV30 with TRBJ1-2; D is unresolved. The V gene's germline CDR1 is GTSNPN and CDR2 SVGIG (reference sequence). The CDR3 has 13 amino acids. V shed 5 bases and J shed 8 bases, with 18 bases lying between them. CDR3 residues: CAWDLTTVNGYTF. The CDR3 DNA follows: TGTGCCTGGGACCTTACTACCGTTAACGGCTACACCTTC.

The chain recombines TRBV5-1 with TRBJ1-3; TRBD1 is a possible D gene (6 bases). The V end lost 7 bases, the J end lost 2 bases, and 13 bases lay between the germline ends. The CDR3 is 14 amino acids. Per germline, CDR1 SGHRS and CDR2 YFSETQ. This CDR3 is CASQTQGPGNTIYF. CDR3 coding DNA: TGCGCCAGCCAGACACAGGGTCCTGGAAACACCATATATTTT.

This clone showed up just once. V usage is TRBV5-1 and J usage is TRBJ2-7, with D possibly matching TRBD1 (7 bases). CDR3 length: 14 amino acids. The V gene lost 4 bases and the J gene lost 4 bases, with 15 bases spanning the gap. Germline V CDR1 and CDR2: SGHRS, YFSETQ. DNA of the CDR3: TGCGCCAGCAGCGGGGGGCCAGGGGGGTACGAGCAGTACTTC. This gives the protein CASSGGPGGYEQYF. Complete variable domain (other parts from reference TRBV5-1 and TRBJ2-7): KAGVTQTPRYLIKTRGQQVTLSCSPISGHRSVSWYQQTPGQGLQFLFEYFSETQRNKGNFPGRFSGRQFSNSRSEMNVSTLELGDSALYLCASSGGPGGYEQYFGPGTRLTVT.

This clone was detected only once. The V and J genes are TRBV6-5 and TRBJ2-5; weak D call: TRBD1 (6 bases). The CDR3 runs to 14 residues. Looked up from germline, CDR1 is MNHEY and CDR2 is SVGAGI. V was trimmed by 6 bases and J by 2 bases, leaving 13 bases between them. The CDR3 sequence is CASRPDSLQETQYF. In nucleotides, the CDR3 is TGTGCCAGCAGACCGGACAGTCTGCAAGAGACCCAGTACTTC.

This clone was observed a handful of times. The genes are TRBV4-2 and TRBJ1-4, with D maybe TRBD1 (6 bases). Germline V gives CDR1 LGHNA, CDR2 YNFKEQ. Trimming stripped 3 bases from V and 8 bases from J, with 10 bases between. There are 13 residues in the CDR3. CDR3 bases: TGTGCCAGCAGCCAGGACAGACAAGAAAAACTGTTTTTT. Protein: CASSQDRQEKLFF.

The rearrangement uses TRBV6-1 and TRBJ1-1; 7 positions agree with TRBD1. Unmatched junction bases numbered 9, after V lost 4 bases and J lost 7 bases. The CDR3 has 14 amino acids. CDR1 and CDR2 (germline): MNHNS, SASEGT. This CDR3 reads CASSGGQRRLEAFF. In DNA, the CDR3 is TGTGCCAGCAGTGGGGGACAGAGAAGACTTGAAGCTTTCTTT.